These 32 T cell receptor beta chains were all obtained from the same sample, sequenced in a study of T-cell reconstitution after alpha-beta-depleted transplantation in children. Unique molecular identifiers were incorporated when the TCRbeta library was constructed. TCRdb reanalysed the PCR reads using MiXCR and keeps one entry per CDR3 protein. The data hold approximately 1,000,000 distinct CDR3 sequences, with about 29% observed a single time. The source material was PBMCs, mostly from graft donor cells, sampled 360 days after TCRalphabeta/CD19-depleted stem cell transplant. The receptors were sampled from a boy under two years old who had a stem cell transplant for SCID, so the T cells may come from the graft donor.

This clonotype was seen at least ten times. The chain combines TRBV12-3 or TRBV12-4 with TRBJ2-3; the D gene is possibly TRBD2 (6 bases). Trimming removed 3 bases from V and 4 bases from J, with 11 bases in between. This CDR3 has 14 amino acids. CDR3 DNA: TGTGCCAGCAGTTTCGGGGGTAGGGCAGATACGCAGTATTTT. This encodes CASSFGGRADTQYF.

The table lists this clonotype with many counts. The DNA for the CDR3 is TGTGCCAGCAGCCCCCTTCCCGGCGGGGAATTCGTGCCCAACAATGAGCAGTTCTTC. Protein sequence: CASSPLPGGEFVPNNEQFF. The gene calls are TRBV3-1 and TRBJ2-1; tentative D call: TRBD2 (6 bases). Germline V gives CDR1 LGHDT, CDR2 YNNKEL (reference sequence). V dropped 4 bases and J dropped 5 bases, with 27 bases sitting between them. The CDR3 spans 19 residues.

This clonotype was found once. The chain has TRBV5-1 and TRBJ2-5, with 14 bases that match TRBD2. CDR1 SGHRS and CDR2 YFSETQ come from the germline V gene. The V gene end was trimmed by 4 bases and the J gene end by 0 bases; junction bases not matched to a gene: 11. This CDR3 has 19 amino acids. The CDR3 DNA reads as TGCGCCAGCAGCCCCGGACTAGCGGGGGGATTCGAGTACCAAGAGACCCAGTACTTC. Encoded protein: CASSPGLAGGFEYQETQYF.

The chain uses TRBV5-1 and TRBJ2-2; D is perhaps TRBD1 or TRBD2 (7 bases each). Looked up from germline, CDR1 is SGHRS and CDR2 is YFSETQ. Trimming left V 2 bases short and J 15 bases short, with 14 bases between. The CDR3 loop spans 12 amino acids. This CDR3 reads CASSFTGEGVFF. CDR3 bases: TGCGCCAGCAGCTTCACAGGGGAGGGAGTGTTTTTT. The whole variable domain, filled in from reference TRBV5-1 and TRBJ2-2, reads KAGVTQTPRYLIKTRGQQVTLSCSPISGHRSVSWYQQTPGQGLQFLFEYFSETQRNKGNFPGRFSGRQFSNSRSEMNVSTLELGDSALYLCASSFTGEGVFFGEGSRLTVL.

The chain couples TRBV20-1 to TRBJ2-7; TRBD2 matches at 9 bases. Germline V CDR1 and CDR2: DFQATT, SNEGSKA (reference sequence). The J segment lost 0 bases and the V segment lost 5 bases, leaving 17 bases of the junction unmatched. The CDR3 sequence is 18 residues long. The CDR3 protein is CSAPLYQRGVTSSYEQYF. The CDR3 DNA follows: TGCAGTGCTCCCCTCTACCAGCGGGGGGTTACGAGCTCCTACGAGCAGTACTTC.

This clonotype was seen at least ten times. CDR3 residues: CASSSTSPTLAETQYF. Here the CDR3 DNA reads TGTGCCAGCAGCTCTACAAGTCCAACACTAGCGGAGACCCAGTACTTC. The chain recombines TRBV6-1 with TRBJ2-5; the match to TRBD2 covers 7 bases. J gave up 5 bases and V 6 bases, and 15 bases lay outside the gene matches. The CDR3 covers 16 residues. Per the germline V gene, CDR1 is MNHNS and CDR2 is SASEGT.

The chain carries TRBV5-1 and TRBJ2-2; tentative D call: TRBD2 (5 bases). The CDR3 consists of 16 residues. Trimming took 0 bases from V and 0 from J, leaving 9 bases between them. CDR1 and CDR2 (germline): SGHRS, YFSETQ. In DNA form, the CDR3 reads TGCGCCAGCAGCTTGGGACTAACCACGAACACCGGGGAGCTGTTTTTT. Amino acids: CASSLGLTTNTGELFF.

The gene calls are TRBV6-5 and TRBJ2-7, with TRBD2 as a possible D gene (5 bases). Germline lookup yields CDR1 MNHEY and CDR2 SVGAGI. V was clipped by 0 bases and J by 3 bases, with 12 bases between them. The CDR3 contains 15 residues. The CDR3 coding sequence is TGTGCCAGCAGTTACTCGAAGGGAGCAAGCTACGAGCAGTACTTC. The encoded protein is CASSYSKGASYEQYF.

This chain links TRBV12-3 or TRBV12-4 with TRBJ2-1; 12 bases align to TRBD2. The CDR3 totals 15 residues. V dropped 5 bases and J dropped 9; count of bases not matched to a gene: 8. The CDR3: CASSLTSGGSFEQFF. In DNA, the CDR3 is TGTGCCAGCAGTCTTACTAGCGGGGGGTCTTTTGAGCAGTTCTTC.

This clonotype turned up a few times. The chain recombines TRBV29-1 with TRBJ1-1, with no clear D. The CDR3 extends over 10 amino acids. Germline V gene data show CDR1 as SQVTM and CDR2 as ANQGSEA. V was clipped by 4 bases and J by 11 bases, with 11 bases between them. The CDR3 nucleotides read TGCAGCGTTGGCGAGAAATCGGCTTTCTTT. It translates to CSVGEKSAFF. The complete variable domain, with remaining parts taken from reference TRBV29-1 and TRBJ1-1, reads SAVISQKPSRDICQRGTSLTIQCQVDSQVTMMFWYRQQPGQSLTLIATANQGSEATYESGFVIDKFPISRPNLTFSTLTVSNMSPEDSSIYLCSVGEKSAFFGQGTRLTVV.

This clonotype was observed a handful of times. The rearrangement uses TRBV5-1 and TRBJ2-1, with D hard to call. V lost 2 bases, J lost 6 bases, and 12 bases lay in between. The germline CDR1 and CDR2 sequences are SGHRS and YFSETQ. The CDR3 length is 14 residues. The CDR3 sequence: CASSFSGPGNEQFF. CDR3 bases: TGCGCCAGCAGCTTTTCCGGACCGGGCAATGAGCAGTTCTTC.

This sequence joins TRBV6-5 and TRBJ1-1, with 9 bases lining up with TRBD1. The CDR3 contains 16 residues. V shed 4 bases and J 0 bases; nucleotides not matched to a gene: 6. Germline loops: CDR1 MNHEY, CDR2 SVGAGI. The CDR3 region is CASSWDRETMNTEAFF. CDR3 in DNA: TGTGCCAGCAGTTGGGACAGGGAGACTATGAACACTGAAGCTTTCTTT.

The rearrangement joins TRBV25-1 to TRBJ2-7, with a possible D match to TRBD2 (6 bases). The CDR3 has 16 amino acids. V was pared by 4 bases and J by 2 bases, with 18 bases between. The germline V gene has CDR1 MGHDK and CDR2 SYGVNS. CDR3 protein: CASSAERLGGAYEQYF. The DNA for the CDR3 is TGTGCCAGCAGTGCCGAAAGACTAGGAGGGGCCTACGAGCAGTACTTC.

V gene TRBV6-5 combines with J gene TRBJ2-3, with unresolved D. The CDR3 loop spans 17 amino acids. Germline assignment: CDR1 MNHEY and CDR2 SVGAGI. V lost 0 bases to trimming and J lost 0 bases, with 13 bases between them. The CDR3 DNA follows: TGTGCCAGCAGTTACTCGGGCCCAGGTTCGAGCACAGATACGCAGTATTTT. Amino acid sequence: CASSYSGPGSSTDTQYF.

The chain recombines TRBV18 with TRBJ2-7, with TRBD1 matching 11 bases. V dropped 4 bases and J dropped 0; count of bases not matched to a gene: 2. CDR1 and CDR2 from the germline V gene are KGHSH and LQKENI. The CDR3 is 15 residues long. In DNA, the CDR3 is TGTGCCAGCTCACGGGACAGGGGGAGCTCCTACGAGCAGTACTTC. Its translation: CASSRDRGSSYEQYF. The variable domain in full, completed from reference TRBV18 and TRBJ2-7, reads NAGVMQNPRHLVRRRGQEARLRCSPMKGHSHVYWYRQLPEEGLKFMVYLQKENIIDESGMPKERFSAEFPKEGPSILRIQQVVRGDSAAYFCASSRDRGSSYEQYFGPGTRLTVT.

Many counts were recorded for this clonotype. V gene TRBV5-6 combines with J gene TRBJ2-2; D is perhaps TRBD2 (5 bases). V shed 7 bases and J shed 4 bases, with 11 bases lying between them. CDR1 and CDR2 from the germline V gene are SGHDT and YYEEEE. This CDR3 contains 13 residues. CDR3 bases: TGTGCCAGCGCCCGTGGGAGCACCGGGGAGCTGTTTTTT. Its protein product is CASARGSTGELFF.

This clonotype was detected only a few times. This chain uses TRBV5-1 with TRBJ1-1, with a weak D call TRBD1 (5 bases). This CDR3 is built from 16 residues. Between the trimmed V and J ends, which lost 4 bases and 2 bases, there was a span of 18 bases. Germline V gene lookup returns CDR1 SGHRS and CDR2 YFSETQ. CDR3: CASSLGRNTGNTEAFF. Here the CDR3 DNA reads TGCGCCAGCAGCCTAGGTAGGAACACAGGAAACACTGAAGCTTTCTTT.

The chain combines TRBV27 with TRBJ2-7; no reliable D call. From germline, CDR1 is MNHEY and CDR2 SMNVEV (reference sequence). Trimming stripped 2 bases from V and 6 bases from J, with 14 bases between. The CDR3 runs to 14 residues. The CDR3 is CASSLGMRLGEQYF. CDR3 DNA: TGTGCCAGCAGTTTAGGTATGCGGCTGGGCGAGCAGTACTTC.

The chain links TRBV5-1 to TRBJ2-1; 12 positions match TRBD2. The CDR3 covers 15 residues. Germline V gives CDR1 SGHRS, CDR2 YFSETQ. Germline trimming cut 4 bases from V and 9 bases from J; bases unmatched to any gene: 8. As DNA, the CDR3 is TGCGCCAGCAGCAGAGGACTAGCGGGGAATAGTGAGCAGTTCTTC. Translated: CASSRGLAGNSEQFF.

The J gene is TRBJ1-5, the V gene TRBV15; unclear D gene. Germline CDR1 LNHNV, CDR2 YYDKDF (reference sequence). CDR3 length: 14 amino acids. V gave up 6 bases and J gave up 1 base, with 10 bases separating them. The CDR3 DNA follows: TGTGCCACCAGTCTTACTGGGAGCAATCAGCCCCAGCATTTT. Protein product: CATSLTGSNQPQHF.

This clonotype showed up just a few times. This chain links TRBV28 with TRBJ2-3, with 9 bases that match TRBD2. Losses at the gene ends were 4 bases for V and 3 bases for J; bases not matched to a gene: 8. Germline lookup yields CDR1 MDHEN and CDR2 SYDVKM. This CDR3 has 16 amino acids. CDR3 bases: TGTGCCAGCAGTTCCGTTCGGACTAGCGCTACAGATACGCAGTATTTT. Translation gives CASSSVRTSATDTQYF.

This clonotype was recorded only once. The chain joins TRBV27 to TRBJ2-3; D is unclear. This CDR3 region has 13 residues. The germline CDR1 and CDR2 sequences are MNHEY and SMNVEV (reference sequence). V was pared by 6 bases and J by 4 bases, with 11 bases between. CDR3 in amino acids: CASSPYMADTQYF. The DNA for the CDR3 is TGTGCCAGCAGCCCCTACATGGCAGATACGCAGTATTTT.

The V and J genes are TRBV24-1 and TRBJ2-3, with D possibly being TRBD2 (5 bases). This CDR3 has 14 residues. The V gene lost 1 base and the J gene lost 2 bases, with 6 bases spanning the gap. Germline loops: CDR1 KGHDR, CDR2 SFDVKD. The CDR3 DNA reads TGTGCCACCAGTGATTTTGGACTCACAGATACGCAGTATTTT. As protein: CATSDFGLTDTQYF.

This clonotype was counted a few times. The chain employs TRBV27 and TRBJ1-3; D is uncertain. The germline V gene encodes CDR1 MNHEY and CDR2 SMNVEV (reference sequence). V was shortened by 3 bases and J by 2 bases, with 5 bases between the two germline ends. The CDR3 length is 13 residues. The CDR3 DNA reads TGTGCCAGCAGTTTGACTCCTGGAAACACCATATATTTT. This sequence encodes CASSLTPGNTIYF.

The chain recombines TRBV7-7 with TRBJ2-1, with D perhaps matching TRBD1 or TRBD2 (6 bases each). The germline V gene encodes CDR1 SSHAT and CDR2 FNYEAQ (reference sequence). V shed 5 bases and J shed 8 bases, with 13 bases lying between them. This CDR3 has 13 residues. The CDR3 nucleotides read TGTGCCAGCAGCCCCAGGGGAGGATATGAGCAGTTCTTC. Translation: CASSPRGGYEQFF.

The CDR3 region has the DNA TGTGCCAGCAGCCAAGAGGGGGCAGTCACAGATACGCAGTATTTT. This sequence encodes CASSQEGAVTDTQYF. The chain has TRBV4-2 and TRBJ2-3, with D possibly TRBD1 on 6 matching bases. The V end lost 0 bases, the J end lost 2 bases, and 9 bases lay between the germline ends. The germline CDR1 and CDR2 sequences are LGHNA and YNFKEQ. CDR3 length: 15 residues.

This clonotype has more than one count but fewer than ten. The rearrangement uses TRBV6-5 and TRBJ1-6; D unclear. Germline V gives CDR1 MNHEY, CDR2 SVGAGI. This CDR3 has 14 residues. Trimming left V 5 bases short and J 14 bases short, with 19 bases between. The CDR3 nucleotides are TGTGCCAGCAGTCTACCCCGGAAGCGACGGACCCTCCACTTT. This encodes CASSLPRKRRTLHF.

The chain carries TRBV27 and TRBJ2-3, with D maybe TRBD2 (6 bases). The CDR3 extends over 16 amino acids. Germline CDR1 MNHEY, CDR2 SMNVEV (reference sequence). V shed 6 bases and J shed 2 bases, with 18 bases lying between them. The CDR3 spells CASSHLLGTYTDTQYF. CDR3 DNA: TGTGCCAGCAGCCACCTTCTCGGGACTTACACAGATACGCAGTATTTT.

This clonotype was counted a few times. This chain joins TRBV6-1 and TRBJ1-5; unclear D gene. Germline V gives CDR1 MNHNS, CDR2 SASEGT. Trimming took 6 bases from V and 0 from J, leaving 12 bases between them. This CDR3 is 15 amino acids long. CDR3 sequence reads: CASSRSWNSNQPQHF. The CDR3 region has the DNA TGTGCCAGCAGCAGAAGCTGGAATAGCAATCAGCCCCAGCATTTT.

CDR3 region: CASSQDDRVGAAGLFF. The CDR3 bases are TGCGCCAGCAGCCAAGATGACAGGGTGGGGGCGGCGGGGCTGTTTTTT. The V gene is TRBV4-1, the J gene TRBJ2-2, with 7 bases that match TRBD1. The CDR3 has 16 amino acids. The J segment lost 13 bases and the V segment lost 0 bases, leaving 14 bases of the junction unmatched. Germline V gives CDR1 MGHRA, CDR2 YSYEKL.

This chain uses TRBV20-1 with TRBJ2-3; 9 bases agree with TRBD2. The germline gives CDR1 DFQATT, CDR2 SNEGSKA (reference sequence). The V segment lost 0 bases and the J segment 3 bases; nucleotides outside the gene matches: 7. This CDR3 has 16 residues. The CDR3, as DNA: TGCAGTGCTAGAGAGGCGACTAGCGGTTATACAGATACGCAGTATTTT. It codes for CSAREATSGYTDTQYF.

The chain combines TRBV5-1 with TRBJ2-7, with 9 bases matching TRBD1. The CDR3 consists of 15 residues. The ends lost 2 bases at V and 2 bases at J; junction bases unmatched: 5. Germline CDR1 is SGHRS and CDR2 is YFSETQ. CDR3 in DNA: TGCGCCAGCAGCTTAGGACAGGGGAGGGCCTACGAGCAGTACTTC. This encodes CASSLGQGRAYEQYF.